These 11 T cell receptor beta chains were sequenced from one sample in a study of blood T cell repertoires in COVID-19. Clones were sequenced by immunoSEQ multiplex PCR, and TCRdb holds only the in-frame ones, with some missing. The sample lists around 700,000 clones, about 90% occurring once. What was sequenced was peripheral blood. The receptors here all came from a woman under 30 with acute or convalescent COVID-19.

This clone was observed a few times. The CDR3 DNA sequence: TGTGCCAGCAGCGAGGGGACAGCGAATAATTCACCCCTCCACTTT. It is translated as CASSEGTANNSPLHF. V gene TRBV6-4 combines with J gene TRBJ1-6; 7 bases align to TRBD1. Germline V gene lookup returns CDR1 MRHNA and CDR2 SNTAGT. Germline trimming cut 6 bases from V and 5 bases from J; bases unmatched to any gene: 7. The CDR3 runs to 15 residues.

V usage is TRBV5-1 and J usage is TRBJ2-2; 9 nucleotides align to TRBD1. The CDR3 consists of 15 residues. The J segment lost 4 bases and the V segment lost 6 bases, leaving 7 bases of the junction unmatched. Germline V lookup: CDR1 SGHRS, CDR2 YFSETQ. The DNA for the CDR3 is TGCGCCAGCACCGTTACGACAGGGGGCACCGGGGAGCTGTTTTTT. Residues: CASTVTTGGTGELFF. Filled out from reference TRBV5-1 and TRBJ2-2, the complete variable domain reads KAGVTQTPRYLIKTRGQQVTLSCSPISGHRSVSWYQQTPGQGLQFLFEYFSETQRNKGNFPGRFSGRQFSNSRSEMNVSTLELGDSALYLCASTVTTGGTGELFFGEGSRLTVL.

The V and J genes are TRBV5-1 and TRBJ2-1, with D perhaps TRBD2 (6 bases). The length of the CDR3 is 11 residues. V was cut by 3 bases and J by 15 bases, with 13 bases left in between. Per the germline V gene, CDR1 is SGHRS and CDR2 is YFSETQ. CDR3 bases: TGCGCCAGCAGCTCGGGGGAAGAACGGTTCTTC. It is translated as CASSSGEERFF.

This clone was observed a few times. The rearrangement links TRBV24-1 to TRBJ1-4; no clear D. The V gene lost 3 bases and the J gene lost 8 bases, with 6 bases spanning the gap. The CDR3 has 12 amino acids. Germline CDR1 is KGHDR and CDR2 is SFDVKD. CDR3 bases: TGTGCCACCAGTGATATACAAGAAAAACTGTTTTTT. It yields the protein CATSDIQEKLFF.

This chain joins TRBV4-1 and TRBJ2-1, with a possible D match to TRBD2 (7 bases). Germline V gene data show CDR1 as MGHRA and CDR2 as YSYEKL. V was shortened by 4 bases and J by 2 bases, with 18 bases between the two germline ends. The CDR3 contains 17 residues. The CDR3 coding sequence is TGCGCCAGCAGCCGCGGTGGGAGGGGGGGCCCCTACAATGAGCAGTTCTTC. Protein: CASSRGGRGGPYNEQFF.

V and J are TRBV18 and TRBJ1-4; maybe TRBD1 (5 bases). The germline gives CDR1 KGHSH, CDR2 LQKENI. V was shortened by 6 bases and J by 8 bases, with 13 bases between the two germline ends. This CDR3 region has 13 residues. CDR3 sequence: CASSDTSGEKLFF. CDR3 nucleotide sequence: TGTGCCAGCTCGGACACCAGTGGCGAAAAACTGTTTTTT.

This chain links TRBV5-1 with TRBJ2-7; D not resolved. Germline CDR1 and CDR2: SGHRS and YFSETQ. Trimming pared 2 bases from V and 5 bases from J, leaving 11 bases between. This CDR3 has 13 amino acids. CDR3 loop: CASSFRSSHEQYF. Written as DNA, the CDR3 is TGCGCCAGCAGCTTTAGGAGTAGCCACGAGCAGTACTTC.

The count of this clone is one. The rearrangement joins TRBV6-5 to TRBJ1-5; D is undetermined. Germline V lookup: CDR1 MNHEY, CDR2 SVGAGI. The CDR3 totals 15 residues. V lost 0 bases, J lost 3 bases, and 9 bases lay in between. In DNA, the CDR3 is TGTGCCAGCAGTTACTCTCCCGGTGACAATCAGCCCCAGCATTTT. This codes for CASSYSPGDNQPQHF.

V is TRBV5-4 and J is TRBJ1-1, with TRBD1 as a possible D gene (5 bases). This CDR3 has 14 residues. Trimming cost V 0 bases and J 0 bases, with 6 bases left between them. Germline-derived CDR1 and CDR2 are SGHNT and YYREEE (reference sequence). The CDR3 DNA is TGTGCCAGCAGCTTGGGGGGGGTGAACACTGAAGCTTTCTTT. Translation: CASSLGGVNTEAFF.

Regarding this clone: An end of the junction does not agree with germline; a read error may underlie this. This sequence joins TRBV5-5 and TRBJ1-4; TRBD1 matches 7 bases. This CDR3 contains 16 residues. Germline values: CDR1 SGHKS, CDR2 YYEKEE (reference sequence). The CDR3 nucleotides are TGTGCCAGCACCTTGGGTGCGGGACAGCAGAATGAAAAACTGTTTTTT. It yields the protein CASTLGAGQQNEKLFF.

The chain is built from TRBV6-2 or TRBV6-3 and TRBJ1-1; no clear D. The V gene lost 2 bases and the J gene lost 5 bases, with 12 bases spanning the gap. In germline, CDR1 is MNHEY, CDR2 SVGEGT. CDR3 size: 14 residues. CDR3 sequence (DNA): TGTGCCAGCAGTTACATAGGGAGACGAACTGAAGCTTTCTTT. Residues: CASSYIGRRTEAFF.